The 2 T cell receptor beta chains below all came from one sample that was sequenced in a study of blood T cell repertoires in COVID-19. The method was immunoSEQ multiplex PCR; TCRdb's version includes in-frame clones alone and lacks a portion of them. Of some 150,000 clones in the sample, around 89% were seen once. Sequencing was carried out using peripheral blood. These receptor sequences come from a woman aged 55-70 years with active COVID-19.

V usage is TRBV29-1 and J usage is TRBJ1-1; D might be TRBD1 (5 bases). This CDR3 comprises 13 residues. V gave up 6 bases and J gave up 12 bases, with 23 bases separating them. Germline loops: CDR1 SQVTM, CDR2 ANQGSEA. CDR3 in DNA: TGCAGCGTCCAAATCCCCGGCCGGGCAGGGACTTTCTTT. This encodes CSVQIPGRAGTFF.

J is TRBJ1-5 and V is TRBV3-1 (or the pseudogene TRBV3-2); possibly TRBD1 for D (6 bases). The CDR3 has 19 amino acids. Per the germline V gene, CDR1 is LGHDT and CDR2 is YNNKEL (reference sequence). Trimming removed 5 bases from V and 0 bases from J, with 23 bases in between. The CDR3 region is CASSFRQVARSPSNQPQHF. Here the CDR3 DNA reads TGTGCCAGCAGCTTTCGACAGGTAGCGAGAAGTCCTAGCAATCAGCCCCAGCATTTT.